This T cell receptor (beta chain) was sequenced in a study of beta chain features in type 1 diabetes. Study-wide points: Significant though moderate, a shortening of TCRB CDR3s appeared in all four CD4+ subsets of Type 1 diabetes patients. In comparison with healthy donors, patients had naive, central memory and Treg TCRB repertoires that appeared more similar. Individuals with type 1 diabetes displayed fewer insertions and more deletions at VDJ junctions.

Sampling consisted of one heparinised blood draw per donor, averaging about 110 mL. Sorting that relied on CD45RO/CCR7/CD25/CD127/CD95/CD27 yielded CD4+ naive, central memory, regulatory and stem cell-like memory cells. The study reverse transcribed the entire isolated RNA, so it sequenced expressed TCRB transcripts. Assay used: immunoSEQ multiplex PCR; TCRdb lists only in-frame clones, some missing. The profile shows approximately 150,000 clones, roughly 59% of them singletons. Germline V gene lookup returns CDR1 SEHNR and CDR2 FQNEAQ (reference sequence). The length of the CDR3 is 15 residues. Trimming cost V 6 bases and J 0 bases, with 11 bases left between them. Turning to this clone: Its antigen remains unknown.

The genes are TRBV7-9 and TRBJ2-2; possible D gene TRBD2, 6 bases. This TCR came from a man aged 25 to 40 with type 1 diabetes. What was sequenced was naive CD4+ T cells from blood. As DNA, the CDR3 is TGTGCCAGCAGAATAGCGGAAGCGAACACCGGGGAGCTGTTTTTT. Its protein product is CASRIAEANTGELFF.